These 19 T cell receptor beta chains originate from one sample sequenced in a study of regulatory T cells in long-lasting Graves disease. Sequencing libraries for TCR beta were prepared with iRepertoire HTBI primers and Arm-PCR of CDR3 regions. TCRdb called the multiplex PCR reads again in MiXCR, with one record for every CDR3 protein. The repertoire has about 460,000 distinct CDR3 sequences, 14% of them found once; the top ten carry under 20%. The time point is: newly diagnosed GD, antithyroid drugs for less than 3 months. There was RNA extracted from PBMCs, and the TCR library was made from it. These data are also associated with another study on T cells in Graves' hyperthyroidism and ophthalmopathy.

The material was peripheral blood mononuclear cells (PBMCs), obtained at new diagnosis, from a patient treated with antithyroid drugs. Source of these receptors: a woman aged 45-65 years with Graves disease.

This clonotype was counted at least ten times. The gene calls are TRBV29-1 and TRBJ2-1; 12 bases agree with TRBD2. The CDR3 is made up of 18 amino acids. Germline-derived CDR1 and CDR2 are SQVTM and ANQGSEA. The ends lost 7 bases at V and 4 bases at J; junction bases unmatched: 17. For the CDR3, the DNA is TGCAGCGCACGGACTAGCGGGATAAAAGGGGAGGGATACAATGAGCAGTTCTTC. It is translated as CSARTSGIKGEGYNEQFF.

This CDR3 reads CASSSGQVLEKLFF. The CDR3 DNA is TGTGCCAGCAGCTCCGGACAGGTGCTTGAAAAACTGTTTTTT. This rearrangement joins TRBV11-2 to TRBJ1-4; 7 positions match TRBD1. V trimming: 4 bases; J trimming: 7 bases; junction bases outside the gene matches: 6. The CDR3 sequence is 14 residues long. The germline V gene encodes CDR1 SGHAT and CDR2 FQNNGV.

The sample holds a few counts of this clonotype. The chain is built from TRBV3-1 and TRBJ1-2, with 9 nucleotides matching TRBD1. V trimming: 4 bases; J trimming: 8 bases; junction bases outside the gene matches: 11. The CDR3 covers 15 residues. The germline V gene encodes CDR1 LGHDT and CDR2 YNNKEL (reference sequence). CDR3 nucleotide sequence: TGTGCCAGCAGCCCGGGGGGGACAGGGTTCCGGGGCTACACCTTC. This translates into CASSPGGTGFRGYTF.

This clonotype was counted a few times. The chain joins TRBV25-1 to TRBJ2-1, with TRBD2 identical over 14 bases. Trimming at V came to 2 bases and at J to 2 bases, leaving 5 bases not matched to a gene. The CDR3 totals 18 residues. Germline CDR1 reads MGHDK; CDR2 reads SYGVNS. Here the CDR3 DNA reads TGTGCCAGCAGTGAAGGGACTAGCGGGAGAATAACCTACAATGAGCAGTTCTTC. It is translated as CASSEGTSGRITYNEQFF.

This clonotype was seen repeatedly, ten times or more. The chain employs TRBV11-2 and TRBJ2-3; 7 positions agree with TRBD2. CDR1 and CDR2 from the germline V gene are SGHAT and FQNNGV. This CDR3 comprises 14 residues. V was pared by 0 bases and J by 10 bases, with 7 bases of the junction left unmatched. CDR3 bases: TGTGCCAGCAGCTTAGATGGTCTAGCGGAGCCGCAGTATTTT. It is translated as CASSLDGLAEPQYF.

This clonotype has a count of ten or more. V and J are TRBV7-2 and TRBJ2-1, with D perhaps matching TRBD1 or TRBD2 (5 bases each). The V end was cut by 6 bases, the J end by 8 bases, with 14 bases between. CDR3 length: 13 residues. Per germline, CDR1 SGHTA and CDR2 FQGNSA. The CDR3 is CASSFSRGDEQFF. The DNA of the CDR3 is TGTGCCAGCAGTTTTAGTAGAGGGGATGAGCAGTTCTTC. Supplemented by reference TRBV7-2 and TRBJ2-1, the full variable domain reads GAGVSQSPSNKVTEKGKDVELRCDPISGHTALYWYRQSLGQGLEFLIYFQGNSAPDKSGLPSDRFSAERTGGSVSTLTIQRTQQEDSAVYLCASSFSRGDEQFFGPGTRLTVL.

This clonotype came up many times. The chain employs TRBV5-5 and TRBJ2-7; D is unclear. V lost 2 bases and J 2 bases, leaving 11 bases between the germline ends. Germline CDR1 reads SGHKS; CDR2 reads YYEKEE (reference sequence). The length of the CDR3 is 14 residues. The CDR3 loop is CASSLRTATYEQYF. Here the CDR3 DNA reads TGTGCCAGCAGCTTACGAACGGCTACCTACGAGCAGTACTTC.

The genes are TRBV20-1 and TRBJ2-7; 14 bases agree with TRBD2. The CDR3 runs 19 residues. Trimming cost V 0 bases and J 6 bases; bases outside gene matches: 16. Germline V gene lookup returns CDR1 DFQATT and CDR2 SNEGSKA (reference sequence). CDR3: CSARDLPRTSGRYLPEQYF. In DNA form, the CDR3 reads TGCAGTGCTAGAGATCTGCCCCGGACTAGCGGGAGGTACCTTCCCGAGCAGTACTTC.

This clonotype was counted between two and nine times. This sequence joins TRBV6-2 or TRBV6-3 and TRBJ2-1, with 12 bases fitting TRBD2. With 8 bases clipped from V and 3 bases from J, the junction kept 2 bases outside the gene matches. Germline CDR1 is MNHEY and CDR2 is SVGEGT. The CDR3 has 14 amino acids. CDR3 sequence (DNA): TGTGCCAGCCGGACTAGCGGGATCTACAATGAGCAGTTCTTC. Translating gives CASRTSGIYNEQFF.

This clonotype was seen at least ten times. This chain uses TRBV7-2 with TRBJ1-2; D is undetermined. Germline V gives CDR1 SGHTA, CDR2 FQGNSA. This CDR3 has 13 amino acids. V lost 0 bases, J lost 6 bases, and 8 bases lay in between. The CDR3 coding sequence is TGTGCCAGCAGCTTAGCGCTCGGGGATGGCTACACCTTC. Translated, it gives CASSLALGDGYTF.

This chain joins TRBV27 and TRBJ1-4, with 7 nucleotides matching TRBD1. Losses at the gene ends were 2 bases for V and 7 bases for J; bases not matched to a gene: 13. The CDR3 has 17 amino acids. Germline V gene data show CDR1 as MNHEY and CDR2 as SMNVEV (reference sequence). For the CDR3, the DNA is TGTGCCAGCAGTTTACAAGGGGGCTTCTTGTCGATTGAAAAACTGTTTTTT. As protein: CASSLQGGFLSIEKLFF. Full variable domain (missing parts from reference TRBV27 and TRBJ1-4): EAQVTQNPRYLITVTGKKLTVTCSQNMNHEYMSWYRQDPGLGLRQIYYSMNVEVTDKGDVPEGYKVSRKEKRNFPLILESPSPNQTSLYFCASSLQGGFLSIEKLFFGSGTQLSVL.

This clonotype was seen many times. The chain links TRBV27 to TRBJ2-3, with 10 bases lining up with TRBD2. With V trimmed by 6 bases and J by 6 bases, 6 bases remained unmatched. Germline V gives CDR1 MNHEY, CDR2 SMNVEV (reference sequence). This CDR3 has 14 amino acids. The CDR3: CASRPSGRGDTQYF. CDR3 nucleotide sequence: TGTGCCAGCAGACCTAGCGGGAGAGGGGATACGCAGTATTTT.

The rearrangement joins TRBV28 to TRBJ1-4, with 7 bases fitting TRBD1. This CDR3 contains 13 residues. Germline trimming cut 9 bases from V and 7 bases from J; bases unmatched to any gene: 8. Germline loops: CDR1 MDHEN, CDR2 SYDVKM. Here the CDR3 DNA reads TGTGCCAGTAGAGGACAGGTGGTTGAAAAACTGTTTTTT. Amino acid sequence: CASRGQVVEKLFF.

This clonotype has a count of ten or more. CDR3: CASSEQGATNTEAFF. Here the CDR3 DNA reads TGTGCCAGCAGTGAACAGGGGGCTACGAACACTGAAGCTTTCTTT. This chain connects TRBV2 to TRBJ1-1; 8 bases align to TRBD1. Germline V lookup: CDR1 SNHLY, CDR2 FYNNEI. Unmatched junction bases numbered 3, after V lost 2 bases and J lost 1 base. There are 15 residues in the CDR3.

This clonotype was found a few times. The chain employs TRBV7-6 and TRBJ1-5; perhaps TRBD1 as D (6 bases). The germline gives CDR1 SGHVS, CDR2 FNYEAQ. This CDR3 is built from 19 residues. Trimming took 2 bases from V and 2 from J, leaving 22 bases between them. In nucleotides, the CDR3 is TGTGCCAGCAGCTTATGGGGGGGAGGGGGAAGCAAGGGCAATCAGCCCCAGCATTTT. It yields the protein CASSLWGGGGSKGNQPQHF.

On this clonotype itself: A junction end diverges from the germline sequence, so it may reflect a read error. The V and J genes are TRBV2 and TRBJ2-1, with TRBD2 matching over 12 bases. The CDR3 loop spans 13 amino acids. Germline assignment: CDR1 SNHLY and CDR2 FYNNEI. This chain's CDR3 is CARTSGGSNGQFF. The CDR3 DNA reads TGTGCCAGGACTAGCGGGGGTTCTAATGGGCAGTTCTTC.

This clonotype appeared a few times. The V gene is TRBV18, the J gene TRBJ2-3; tentative D call: TRBD2 (6 bases). The CDR3 has 15 residues. The germline V gene encodes CDR1 KGHSH and CDR2 LQKENI. Trimming removed 5 bases at V and 4 bases at J, with 16 bases between. The CDR3 DNA follows: TGTGCCAGCTCATTATCCGGGACTTGGGCAGATACGCAGTATTTT. Translated, it gives CASSLSGTWADTQYF. Together with reference TRBV18 and TRBJ2-3, the CDR3 gives the full variable domain: NAGVMQNPRHLVRRRGQEARLRCSPMKGHSHVYWYRQLPEEGLKFMVYLQKENIIDESGMPKERFSAEFPKEGPSILRIQQVVRGDSAAYFCASSLSGTWADTQYFGPGTRLTVL.

This clonotype was counted at least ten times. The V gene is TRBV28, the J gene TRBJ1-2; 8 bases map to TRBD1. CDR1 and CDR2 (germline): MDHEN, SYDVKM. The CDR3 sequence is 14 residues long. J gave up 9 bases and V 2 bases, and 8 bases lay outside the gene matches. The CDR3, as DNA: TGTGCCAGCAGTTTACCCGACAGGGGTATACGCTACACCTTC. Protein sequence: CASSLPDRGIRYTF.

This clonotype was seen a few times. This chain uses TRBV5-4 with TRBJ2-7; 7 nucleotides align to TRBD2. V lost 0 bases, J lost 0 bases, and 3 bases stayed unmatched. Germline V lookup: CDR1 SGHNT, CDR2 YYREEE (reference sequence). The CDR3 has 15 amino acids. The CDR3 DNA follows: TGTGCCAGCAGCTTGGACGGCGGGAGCTCCTACGAGCAGTACTTC. As protein: CASSLDGGSSYEQYF.